These T cell receptor beta chains were read from a single sample in a study of vaccination and CD4 T cells after COVID-19. TCRdb recomputed calls from the PCR reads with MiXCR, one row per CDR3 protein. This sample has under 3,500 distinct CDR3 sequences; under 30% occur once, and the top ten carry approximately 24%. No antigens are known for them. The sequencing sample was made of CD4+ T cells from blood, cultured in vitro. These receptors all stem from a human donor who had recovered from COVID-19. Both conserved end residues are part of each CDR3. D genes are given only for firm matches. Size is omitted from some rows. Given values are once, few, many or a class for expanded clones.

j_call: TRBJ2-5; clone_size: -; d_call: -; v_call: TRBV20-1; cdr3_aa: CSAWGTEETQYF; cdr3_nt: TGCAGTGCCTGGGGGACTGAAGAGACCCAGTACTTC
j_call: TRBJ2-2; clone_size: -; d_call: -; v_call: TRBV3-1; cdr3_aa: CASSQLATGELFF; cdr3_nt: TGTGCCAGCAGCCAACTAGCGACCGGGGAGCTGTTTTTT
j_call: TRBJ2-5; clone_size: -; d_call: -; v_call: TRBV2; cdr3_aa: CAKDGERTKETQYF; cdr3_nt: TGTGCCAAGGACGGGGAGCGTACGAAAGAGACCCAGTACTTC
j_call: TRBJ2-3; clone_size: few; d_call: -; v_call: TRBV2; cdr3_aa: CASGGPFTDTQYF; cdr3_nt: TGTGCCAGCGGGGGCCCTTTCACAGATACGCAGTATTTT
j_call: TRBJ1-3; clone_size: few; d_call: -; v_call: TRBV29-1; cdr3_aa: CSVGVGSTIYF; cdr3_nt: TGCAGCGTTGGAGTCGGGTCCACCATATATTTT
j_call: TRBJ2-2; clone_size: medium-sized; d_call: TRBD2; v_call: TRBV11-2; cdr3_aa: CASSPRWLAGRGGTGELFF; cdr3_nt: TGTGCCAGCAGCCCTAGGTGGCTAGCGGGGAGAGGAGGCACCGGGGAGCTGTTTTTT
j_call: TRBJ2-3; clone_size: medium-sized; d_call: -; v_call: TRBV20-1; cdr3_aa: CSAPLSTDTQYF; cdr3_nt: TGCAGTGCCCCGTTAAGCACAGATACGCAGTATTTT
j_call: TRBJ2-1; clone_size: -; d_call: -; v_call: TRBV7-2; cdr3_aa: CASSLSSGYYNEQFF; cdr3_nt: TGTGCCAGCAGCTTAAGTAGCGGTTATTACAATGAGCAGTTCTTC
j_call: TRBJ2-3; clone_size: medium-sized; d_call: -; v_call: TRBV20-1; cdr3_aa: CSGTDPGTDTQYF; cdr3_nt: TGCAGTGGGACGGATCCGGGTACAGATACGCAGTATTTT
j_call: TRBJ2-5; clone_size: -; d_call: -; v_call: TRBV5-4; cdr3_aa: CGSSFGDQETQYF; cdr3_nt: TGTGGCAGCAGCTTCGGGGACCAAGAGACCCAGTACTTC
j_call: TRBJ2-1; clone_size: -; d_call: TRBD2; v_call: TRBV2; cdr3_aa: CASSPQLAGGIDEQFF; cdr3_nt: TGTGCCAGCAGCCCTCAACTAGCGGGGGGGATCGATGAGCAGTTCTTC
j_call: TRBJ1-2; clone_size: few; d_call: -; v_call: TRBV20-1; cdr3_aa: CSARDSSRFGGYTF; cdr3_nt: TGCAGTGCTAGAGATAGTTCACGTTTCGGTGGCTACACCTTC
j_call: TRBJ2-5; clone_size: few; d_call: -; v_call: TRBV7-6; cdr3_aa: CASSGQPGQTQETQYF; cdr3_nt: TGTGCCAGCAGCGGACAACCGGGACAAACCCAAGAGACCCAGTACTTC
j_call: TRBJ2-5; clone_size: -; d_call: -; v_call: TRBV7-8; cdr3_aa: CASNSNRGGWQETQYF; cdr3_nt: TGTGCCAGCAACTCAAACAGGGGGGGTTGGCAAGAGACCCAGTACTTC
j_call: TRBJ1-2; clone_size: few; d_call: TRBD1; v_call: TRBV27; cdr3_aa: CASSRRDRGYGYTF; cdr3_nt: TGTGCCAGCAGTCGAAGGGACAGGGGCTATGGCTACACCTTC
j_call: TRBJ2-1; clone_size: few; d_call: TRBD1; v_call: TRBV2; cdr3_aa: CASKFRGQGNF; cdr3_nt: TGTGCCAGCAAATTCAGGGGACAGGGCAACTTC
j_call: TRBJ1-4; clone_size: few; d_call: TRBD1; v_call: TRBV20-1; cdr3_aa: CSARKQGASEKLFF; cdr3_nt: TGCAGTGCTCGAAAACAGGGGGCGAGTGAAAAACTGTTTTTT
j_call: TRBJ1-3; clone_size: -; d_call: -; v_call: TRBV7-2; cdr3_aa: CASSLDRQSSDIYF; cdr3_nt: TGTGCCAGCAGCTTAGACAGACAGTCCTCCGACATATATTTT
j_call: TRBJ2-5; clone_size: -; d_call: -; v_call: TRBV5-5; cdr3_aa: CASSLVWPRGAQYF; cdr3_nt: TGTGCCAGCAGCCTGGTTTGGCCCAGGGGGGCCCAGTACTTC
j_call: TRBJ2-5; clone_size: few; d_call: -; v_call: TRBV7-9; cdr3_aa: CASSWYQETQYF; cdr3_nt: TGTGCCAGCTCCTGGTACCAAGAGACCCAGTACTTC
j_call: TRBJ2-5; clone_size: medium-sized; d_call: -; v_call: TRBV29-1; cdr3_aa: CSVGVDQETQYF; cdr3_nt: TGCAGCGTTGGGGTAGACCAAGAGACCCAGTACTTC
j_call: TRBJ1-2; clone_size: few; d_call: -; v_call: TRBV7-8; cdr3_aa: CASSLGRQTRRLNYGYTF; cdr3_nt: TGTGCCAGCAGCTTAGGCAGGCAGACCCGGCGGTTGAACTATGGCTACACCTTC
j_call: TRBJ1-6; clone_size: few; d_call: -; v_call: TRBV7-3; cdr3_aa: CASSFSGINSPLHF; cdr3_nt: TGTGCCAGCAGCTTCTCGGGGATTAATTCACCCCTCCACTTT
j_call: TRBJ1-2; clone_size: -; d_call: -; v_call: TRBV6-2/TRBV6-3; cdr3_aa: CASSRQANYGYTF; cdr3_nt: TGTGCCAGCAGTCGACAGGCGAACTATGGCTACACCTTC
j_call: TRBJ2-3; clone_size: few; d_call: -; v_call: TRBV28; cdr3_aa: CASSLRRGTDTQYF; cdr3_nt: TGTGCCAGCAGCCTGCGGAGGGGGACAGATACGCAGTATTTT
j_call: TRBJ2-3; clone_size: large; d_call: TRBD2; v_call: TRBV6-2/TRBV6-3; cdr3_aa: CASSYMTSGGTDTQYF; cdr3_nt: TGTGCCAGCAGTTACATGACTAGCGGAGGCACAGATACGCAGTATTTT
j_call: TRBJ2-2; clone_size: -; d_call: TRBD2; v_call: TRBV5-1; cdr3_aa: CASSLEVAGGTGELFF; cdr3_nt: TGCGCCAGCAGCTTGGAGGTAGCGGGGGGCACCGGGGAGCTGTTTTTT
j_call: TRBJ2-3; clone_size: -; d_call: -; v_call: TRBV5-5; cdr3_aa: CASGTSTDTQYF; cdr3_nt: TGTGCCAGCGGGACTAGCACAGATACGCAGTATTTT
j_call: TRBJ2-1; clone_size: medium-sized; d_call: -; v_call: TRBV5-1; cdr3_aa: CASTTGYRNEQFF; cdr3_nt: TGCGCCAGCACAACAGGGTATCGGAATGAGCAGTTCTTC
j_call: TRBJ2-1; clone_size: -; d_call: -; v_call: TRBV12-3/TRBV12-4; cdr3_aa: CASNFGGSAYNEQFF; cdr3_nt: TGTGCCAGCAACTTCGGAGGCTCGGCCTACAATGAGCAGTTCTTC
j_call: TRBJ1-5; clone_size: -; d_call: TRBD1; v_call: TRBV19; cdr3_aa: CASSNYRGQPQHF; cdr3_nt: TGTGCCAGTAGTAACTACAGGGGTCAGCCCCAGCATTTT
j_call: TRBJ2-1; clone_size: medium-sized; d_call: -; v_call: TRBV7-2; cdr3_aa: CASSPPLLGPREQFF; cdr3_nt: TGTGCCAGCAGCCCTCCCCTACTAGGTCCGAGGGAGCAGTTCTTC
j_call: TRBJ1-1; clone_size: -; d_call: -; v_call: TRBV4-1; cdr3_aa: CASSHAFTLAGKTEAFF; cdr3_nt: TGCGCCAGCAGCCATGCCTTTACCCTTGCAGGAAAAACTGAAGCTTTCTTT
j_call: TRBJ2-5; clone_size: -; d_call: -; v_call: TRBV7-2; cdr3_aa: CASSLVRATPETQYF; cdr3_nt: TGTGCCAGCAGCTTGGTGAGGGCCACCCCAGAGACCCAGTACTTC
j_call: TRBJ2-5; clone_size: -; d_call: TRBD2; v_call: TRBV5-4; cdr3_aa: CASSLPLAGVRETQYF; cdr3_nt: TGTGCCAGCAGCTTGCCACTAGCGGGAGTACGGGAGACCCAGTACTTC
j_call: TRBJ1-2; clone_size: -; d_call: -; v_call: TRBV6-5; cdr3_aa: CASSYLAGEGDYGYTF; cdr3_nt: TGTGCCAGCAGTTACTTGGCAGGGGAAGGAGACTATGGCTACACCTTC